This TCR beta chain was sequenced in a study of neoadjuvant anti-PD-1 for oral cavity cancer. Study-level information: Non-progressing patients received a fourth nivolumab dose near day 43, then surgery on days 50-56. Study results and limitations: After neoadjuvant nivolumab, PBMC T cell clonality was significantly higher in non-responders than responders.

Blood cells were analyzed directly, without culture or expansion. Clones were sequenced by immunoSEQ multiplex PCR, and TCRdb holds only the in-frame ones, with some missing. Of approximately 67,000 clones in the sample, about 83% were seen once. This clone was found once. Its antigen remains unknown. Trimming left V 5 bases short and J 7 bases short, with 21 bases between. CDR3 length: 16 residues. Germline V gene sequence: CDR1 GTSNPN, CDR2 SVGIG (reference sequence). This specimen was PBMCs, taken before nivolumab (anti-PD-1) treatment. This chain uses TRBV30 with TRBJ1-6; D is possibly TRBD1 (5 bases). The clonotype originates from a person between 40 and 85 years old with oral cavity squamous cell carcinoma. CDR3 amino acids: CAWSNYRGGDNSPLHF. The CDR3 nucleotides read TGTGCCTGGTCGAACTACCGGGGAGGGGACAATTCACCCCTCCACTTT.